This T cell receptor beta chain was sequenced for a study of T cell repertoires in cytomegalovirus infection. For the study at large: From public TCR beta signatures came an indication of both CMV infection and matching HLA type.

TCRdb recomputed calls from the reads with MiXCR, one row per CDR3 protein. The sample gives hundreds of thousands of distinct CDR3 sequences, approximately 22% of which show up once; 15% to 20% is in the top ten. This clonotype was seen a handful of times. Germline is not matched at one junction end, which may reflect a read error. The length of the CDR3 is 11 residues. The V gene's germline CDR1 is SEHNR and CDR2 FQNEAQ (reference sequence). Sequenced sample: CD8+ T cells from PBMCs. The gene calls are TRBV7-9 and TRBJ1-2; D gene ambiguous. The clonotype was recovered from a human donor in good health (CMV status not recorded). Some clones in this sample may be carry-over from other donors' samples. CDR3 nucleotides: TGTGCCAGCAGCTTAGACTGGGAAGTCGCCTTC. Its protein is CASSLDWEVAF.